These T cell receptor beta chains were read from a single sample in a study of blood T cell repertoires in COVID-19. The protocol was immunoSEQ multiplex PCR, while the TCRdb copy is restricted to in-frame clones and leaves out a portion. Of about 150,000 clones detected, 85% appear once; the ten largest clones hold more than 7.5%. Sequenced material: peripheral blood. These receptors were taken from a woman in her sixties with COVID-19, enrolled during active disease. CDR3s include the opening cysteine and the closing phenylalanine or tryptophan. The D gene is left open where the match is weak.

TRBV29-1	TRBJ2-1	TRBD1	TGCAGCGTGTTCGGGGGACAGGGCTTTAATAATGAGCAGTTCTTC	CSVFGGQGFNNEQFF
TRBV11-3	TRBJ2-3	.	TGTGCCAGCAGCGAGCGGAGAGGACGCACAGATACGCAGTATTTT	CASSERRGRTDTQYF
TRBV9	TRBJ1-1	TRBD1	TGTGCCAGCAGCTTGGACAGGCTGGACACTGAAGCTTTCTTT	CASSLDRLDTEAFF
TRBV15	TRBJ2-7	.	TGTGCCACCAGCAGAGATCTTCTGGGAGTCTACGAGCAGTACTTC	CATSRDLLGVYEQYF
TRBV7-8	TRBJ2-1	.	TGTGCCAGCAGCTCCGACAATGAGCAGTTCTTC	CASSSDNEQFF
TRBV13	TRBJ1-4	.	TGTGCCAGCAGCTCCGCCCGACACACAACTAATGAAAAACTGTTTTTT	CASSSARHTTNEKLFF
TRBV5-1	TRBJ2-2	TRBD1	TGCGCCAGCAGCGTGGGACAGGGGTCTTTTGTTACCGGGGAGCTGTTTTTT	CASSVGQGSFVTGELFF
TRBV5-1	TRBJ2-3	TRBD2	TGCGCCAGCACCCGCGATAGCGGGAAGGCAGATACGCAGTATTTT	CASTRDSGKADTQYF
TRBV9	TRBJ2-6	.	TGTGCCAGCAGCGTAGTCCCGAGACAATCTGGGGCCAACGTCCTGACTTTC	CASSVVPRQSGANVLTF
TRBV4-2	TRBJ1-2	.	TGTGCCAGCAGCCAAGAGCTAGGACGGGGAGTCGATGGCTACACCTTC	CASSQELGRGVDGYTF
TRBV6-5	TRBJ2-5	.	TGTGCCAGCAGCCTGTATCAGGAGACCCAGTACTTC	CASSLYQETQYF
TRBV7-3	TRBJ1-1	.	TGTGCCTCCCGAGGTCTGAACACTGAAGCTTTCTTT	CASRGLNTEAFF
TRBV11-2	TRBJ2-1	TRBD1	TGTGCCAGCAGCTTAGAAGGGGGCGGCCGAGCAAGCTCCTACAATGAGCAGTTCTTC	CASSLEGGGRASSYNEQFF
TRBV3-1/TRBV3-2	TRBJ1-1	.	TGTGCCAGCAGCTTACGGGGGGGCCTCAACACTGAAGCTTTCTTT	CASSLRGGLNTEAFF
TRBV9	TRBJ1-4	.	TGTGCCAGCAGCGTAGAGGGGAGGGGTGCTGAAAAACTGTTTTTT	CASSVEGRGAEKLFF